Sequencing of this TCR beta chain was carried out in a study of blood T cell repertoires in COVID-19. Study-wide background: Italy, Spain and the United States were the sources of the convalescent and acute COVID-19 samples. PBMCs, B-cell-depleted T cells, or T cells were the source of the cDNA or gDNA that made up the material.

Original processing methods: Amplified reference gene primers provided the basis for estimating nucleated cell counts. This table comes from immunoSEQ multiplex PCR, and its TCRdb copy is limited to in-frame clones, with some not included. That table gives V, J and clone size, and the DNA gave D and trimming. The top ten clones hold 0.62% of a sample with about 190,000 clones, almost 90% of them seen once. This clone appeared a single time. V was pared by 5 bases and J by 0 bases, with 11 bases between. Germline CDR1 and CDR2: LGHNA and YSLEER. The CDR3 is made up of 15 amino acids. J is TRBJ1-3 and V is TRBV4-3, with D hard to call. What was sequenced was peripheral blood. The receptor's source is a man in his fifties with acute or convalescent COVID-19. The CDR3 loop is CASSTILPSGNTIYF. DNA for the CDR3: TGCGCCAGCAGCACGATACTTCCCTCTGGAAACACCATATATTTT.